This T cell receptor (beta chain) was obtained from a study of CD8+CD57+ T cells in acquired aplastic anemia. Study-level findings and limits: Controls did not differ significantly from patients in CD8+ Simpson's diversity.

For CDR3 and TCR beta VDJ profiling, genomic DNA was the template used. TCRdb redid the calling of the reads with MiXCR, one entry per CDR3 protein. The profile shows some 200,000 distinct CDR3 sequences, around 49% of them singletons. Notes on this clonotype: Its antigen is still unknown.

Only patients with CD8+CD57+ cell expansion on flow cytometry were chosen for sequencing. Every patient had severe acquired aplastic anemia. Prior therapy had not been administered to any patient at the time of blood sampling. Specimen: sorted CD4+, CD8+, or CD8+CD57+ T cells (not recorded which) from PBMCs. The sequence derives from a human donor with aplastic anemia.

CDR3: CASRTTGVLNYGYTF. The CDR3 bases are TGTGCCAGCAGAACTACCGGGGTGCTTAACTATGGCTACACCTTC. V gene TRBV2 combines with J gene TRBJ1-2; D call uncertain. Trimming removed 6 bases from V and 1 base from J, with 15 bases in between. The germline CDR1 and CDR2 sequences are SNHLY and FYNNEI. This CDR3 region has 15 residues.